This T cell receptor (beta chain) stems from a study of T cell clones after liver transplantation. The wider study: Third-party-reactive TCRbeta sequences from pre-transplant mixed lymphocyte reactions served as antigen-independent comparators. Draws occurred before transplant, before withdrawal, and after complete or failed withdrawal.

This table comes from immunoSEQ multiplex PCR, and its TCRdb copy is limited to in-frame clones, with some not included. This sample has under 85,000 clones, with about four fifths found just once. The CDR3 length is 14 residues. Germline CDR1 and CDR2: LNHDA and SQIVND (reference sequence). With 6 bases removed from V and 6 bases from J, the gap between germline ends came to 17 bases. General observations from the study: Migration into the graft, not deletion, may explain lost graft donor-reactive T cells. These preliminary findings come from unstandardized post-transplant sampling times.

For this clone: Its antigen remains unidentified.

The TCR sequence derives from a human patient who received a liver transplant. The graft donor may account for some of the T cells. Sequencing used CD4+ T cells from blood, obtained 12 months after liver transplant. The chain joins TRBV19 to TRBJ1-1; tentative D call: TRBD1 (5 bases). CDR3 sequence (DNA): TGTGCCAGTAGGTGGGACCATTCTGGGGCTGAAGCTTTCTTT. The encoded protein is CASRWDHSGAEAFF.